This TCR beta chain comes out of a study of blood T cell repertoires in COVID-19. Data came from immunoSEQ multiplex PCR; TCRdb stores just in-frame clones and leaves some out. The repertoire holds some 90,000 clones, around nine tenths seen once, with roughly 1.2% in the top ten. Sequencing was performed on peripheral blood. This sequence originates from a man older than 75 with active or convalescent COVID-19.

The CDR3 region is CASSSRGHGGYTF. DNA of the CDR3: TGTGCCAGTAGTAGCAGGGGGCATGGTGGCTACACCTTC. V and J are TRBV19 and TRBJ1-2, with 8 bases lining up with TRBD1. The ends lost 4 bases at V and 7 bases at J; junction bases unmatched: 5. Germline CDR1 reads LNHDA; CDR2 reads SQIVND (reference sequence). The CDR3 totals 13 residues. The full variable domain, with the rest looked up from reference TRBV19 and TRBJ1-2, is DGGITQSPKYLFRKEGQNVTLSCEQNLNHDAMYWYRQDPGQGLRLIYYSQIVNDFQKGDIAEGYSVSREKKESFPLTVTSAQKNPTAFYLCASSSRGHGGYTFGSGTRLTVV.